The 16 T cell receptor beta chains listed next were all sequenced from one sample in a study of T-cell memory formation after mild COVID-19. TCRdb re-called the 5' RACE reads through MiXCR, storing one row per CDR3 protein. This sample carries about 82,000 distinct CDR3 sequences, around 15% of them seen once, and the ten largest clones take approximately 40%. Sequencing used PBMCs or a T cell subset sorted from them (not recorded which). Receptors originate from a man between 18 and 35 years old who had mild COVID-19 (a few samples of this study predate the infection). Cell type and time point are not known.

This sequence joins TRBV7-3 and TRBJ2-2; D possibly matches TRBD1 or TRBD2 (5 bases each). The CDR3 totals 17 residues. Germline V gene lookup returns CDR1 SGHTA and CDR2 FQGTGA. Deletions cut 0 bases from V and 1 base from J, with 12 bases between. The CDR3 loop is CASSLTVGPENTGELFF. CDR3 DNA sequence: TGTGCCAGCAGCTTAACGGTGGGACCCGAGAACACCGGGGAGCTGTTTTTT.

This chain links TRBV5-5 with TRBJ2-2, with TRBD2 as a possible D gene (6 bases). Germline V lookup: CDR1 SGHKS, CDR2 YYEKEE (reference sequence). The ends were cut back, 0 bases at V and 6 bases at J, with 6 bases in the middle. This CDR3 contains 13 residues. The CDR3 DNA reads TGTGCCAGCAGCTTGGGGGAGGCCGGGGAGCTGTTTTTT. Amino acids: CASSLGEAGELFF.

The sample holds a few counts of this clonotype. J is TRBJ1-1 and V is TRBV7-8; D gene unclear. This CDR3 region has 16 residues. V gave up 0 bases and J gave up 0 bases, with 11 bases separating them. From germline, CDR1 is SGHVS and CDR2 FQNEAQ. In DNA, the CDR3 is TGTGCCAGCAGCTTAGCGCTCCCCAGATTGAACACTGAAGCTTTCTTT. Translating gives CASSLALPRLNTEAFF.

This CDR3 is CASSQAWDPSEQYF. CDR3 DNA: TGCGCCAGCAGCCAGGCGTGGGACCCCTCCGAGCAGTACTTC. This sequence joins TRBV4-1 and TRBJ2-7; tentatively, D is TRBD1 or TRBD2 (5 bases each). Trimming removed 3 bases from V and 6 bases from J, with 15 bases in between. Germline-derived CDR1 and CDR2 are MGHRA and YSYEKL. This CDR3 is built from 14 residues.

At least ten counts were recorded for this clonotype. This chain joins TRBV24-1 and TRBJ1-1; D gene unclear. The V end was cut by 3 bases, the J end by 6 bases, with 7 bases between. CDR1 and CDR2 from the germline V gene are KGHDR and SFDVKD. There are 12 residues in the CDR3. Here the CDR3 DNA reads TGTGCCACCAGTGATGGGGTGGCTGAAGCTTTCTTT. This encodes CATSDGVAEAFF.

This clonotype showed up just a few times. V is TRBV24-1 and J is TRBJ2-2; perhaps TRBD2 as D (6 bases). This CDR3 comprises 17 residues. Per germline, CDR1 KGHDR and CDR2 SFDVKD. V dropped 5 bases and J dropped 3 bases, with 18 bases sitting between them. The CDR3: CATSGLLRDSDTGELFF. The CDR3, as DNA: TGTGCCACCAGTGGCCTCCTCCGGGACTCCGACACCGGGGAGCTGTTTTTT.

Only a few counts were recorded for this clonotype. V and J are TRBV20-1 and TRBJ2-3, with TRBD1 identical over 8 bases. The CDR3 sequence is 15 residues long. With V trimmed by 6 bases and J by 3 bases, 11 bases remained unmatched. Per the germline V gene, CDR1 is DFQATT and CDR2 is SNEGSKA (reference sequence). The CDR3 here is CSAHVAGGETDTQYF. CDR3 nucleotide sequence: TGCAGTGCCCATGTTGCAGGGGGCGAAACAGATACGCAGTATTTT.

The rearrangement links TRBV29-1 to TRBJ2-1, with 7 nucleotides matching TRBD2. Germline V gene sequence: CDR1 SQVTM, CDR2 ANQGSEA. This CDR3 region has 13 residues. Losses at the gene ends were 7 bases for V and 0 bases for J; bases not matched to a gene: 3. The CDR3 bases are TGCAGCGGCAGGACTAGCTCCTACAATGAGCAGTTCTTC. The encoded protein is CSGRTSSYNEQFF.

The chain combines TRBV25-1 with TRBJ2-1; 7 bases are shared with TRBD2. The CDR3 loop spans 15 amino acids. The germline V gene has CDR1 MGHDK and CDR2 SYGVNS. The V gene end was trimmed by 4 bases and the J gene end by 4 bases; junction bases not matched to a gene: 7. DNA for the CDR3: TGTGCCAGCAGTGTGTCCGGGACTATATACAATGAGCAGTTCTTC. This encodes CASSVSGTIYNEQFF.

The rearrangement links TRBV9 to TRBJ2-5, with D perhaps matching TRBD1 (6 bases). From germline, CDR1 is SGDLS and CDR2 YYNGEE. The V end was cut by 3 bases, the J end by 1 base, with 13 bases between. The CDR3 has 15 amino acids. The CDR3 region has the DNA TGTGCCAGCAGCGATGACCTGGGGGCCCAAGAGACCCAGTACTTC. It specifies CASSDDLGAQETQYF.

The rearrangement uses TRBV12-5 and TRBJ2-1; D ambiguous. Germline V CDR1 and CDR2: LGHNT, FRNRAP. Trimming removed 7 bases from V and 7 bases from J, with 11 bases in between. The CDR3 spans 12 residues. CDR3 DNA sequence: TGTGCTAGTGCCACCGGTCGGAATGAGCAGTTCTTC. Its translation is CASATGRNEQFF.

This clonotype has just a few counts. CDR3 protein: CASSLRRDAGSSYNSPLHF. The CDR3 DNA follows: TGTGCCAGCAGTTTACGACGCGACGCAGGGAGCTCCTATAATTCACCCCTCCACTTT. The chain recombines TRBV28 with TRBJ1-6; a weak D match, TRBD1 (5 bases). The V end was cut by 2 bases, the J end by 0 bases, with 17 bases between. This CDR3 spans 19 amino acids. Germline V gene lookup returns CDR1 MDHEN and CDR2 SYDVKM.

The CDR3 sequence is CASSFDRVRTDTQYF. The CDR3 region has the DNA TGCGCCAGCAGCTTCGACAGGGTGAGGACAGATACGCAGTATTTT. The V gene is TRBV5-1, the J gene TRBJ2-3, with 7 bases lining up with TRBD1. Germline V gene data show CDR1 as SGHRS and CDR2 as YFSETQ. V lost 2 bases, J lost 3 bases, and 6 bases stayed unmatched. The CDR3 runs to 15 residues.

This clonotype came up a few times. This CDR3 is CASSFGSKYEQYF. The CDR3 nucleotides are TGCGCCAGCAGCTTCGGGTCCAAGTACGAGCAGTACTTC. The chain joins TRBV5-1 to TRBJ2-7; D not resolved. The ends were cut back, 2 bases at V and 4 bases at J, with 10 bases in the middle. The CDR3 extends over 13 amino acids. Per the germline V gene, CDR1 is SGHRS and CDR2 is YFSETQ.

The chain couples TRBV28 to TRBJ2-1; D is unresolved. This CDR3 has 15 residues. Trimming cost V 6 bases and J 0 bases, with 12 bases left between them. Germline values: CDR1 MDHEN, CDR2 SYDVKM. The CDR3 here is CASRSSGRSYNEQFF. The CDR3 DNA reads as TGTGCCAGCAGATCCTCCGGTCGCTCCTACAATGAGCAGTTCTTC.

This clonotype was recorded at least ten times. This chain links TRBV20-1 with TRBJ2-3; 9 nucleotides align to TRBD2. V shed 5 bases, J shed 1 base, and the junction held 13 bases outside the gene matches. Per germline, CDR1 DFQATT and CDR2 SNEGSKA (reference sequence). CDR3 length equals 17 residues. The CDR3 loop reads CSAGRGDSGGGTDTQYF. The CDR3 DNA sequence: TGCAGTGCTGGAAGGGGAGATAGCGGGGGAGGCACAGATACGCAGTATTTT.